This TCR beta chain was sequenced for a study of monozygotic twins with inflammatory bowel disease. Points from the study as a whole: Reduced clonotype sharing with other individuals was observed in IBD patients relative to healthy twins, especially with disease activity.

To note about this clonotype: The antigen remains unidentified.

Unsorted whole blood yielded the total RNA, with T cells left unselected. Germline lookup yields CDR1 SGHTA and CDR2 FQGNSA. CDR3 size: 15 residues. Template switching was used to attach UMIs, which incorporated a 6-nucleotide sample barcode. Using the 5' RACE reads, TCRdb records one entry per CDR3 protein without DNA. The record lists 150,000 to 200,000 distinct CDR3 sequences, of which the ten most abundant hold approximately 7.4%. The sequencing input was blood. The sequence came from a human donor with ulcerative colitis or Crohn's disease, or a healthy co-twin of an affected twin (not recorded which). This sequence joins TRBV7-2 and TRBJ1-2; TCRdb's D call of TRBD1 is untestable without DNA. The CDR3 loop is CASSLESGGNYGYTF.